The source of this TCR beta chain is a study of vaccination and CD4 T cells after COVID-19. Treatment noted: 10-day PBMC culture with coronavirus spike peptide pools or control peptides (ViraFEST assay). Per germline, CDR1 DFQATT and CDR2 SNEGSKA (reference sequence). V was cut by 0 bases and J by 7 bases, with 15 bases left in between. This CDR3 is built from 15 residues. About this clonotype itself: Its antigen is unidentified.

The Oncomine TCR Beta short-read assay sequenced DNA from cultured CD4+ T cells. TCRdb recomputed calls from the PCR reads with MiXCR, one row per CDR3 protein. The sample has 15,000 or so distinct CDR3 sequences; less than 65% are singletons. The V call is TRBV20-1, the J call TRBJ2-2; either TRBD1 or TRBD2 may supply D (5 bases each). Input material: CD4+ T cells from blood, cultured in vitro. The clonotype originates from a human donor who had recovered from COVID-19. As DNA, the CDR3 is TGCAGTGCTAGAGATCAGACCCATGGGGGCGGGGAGCTGTTTTTT. Its translation: CSARDQTHGGGELFF.